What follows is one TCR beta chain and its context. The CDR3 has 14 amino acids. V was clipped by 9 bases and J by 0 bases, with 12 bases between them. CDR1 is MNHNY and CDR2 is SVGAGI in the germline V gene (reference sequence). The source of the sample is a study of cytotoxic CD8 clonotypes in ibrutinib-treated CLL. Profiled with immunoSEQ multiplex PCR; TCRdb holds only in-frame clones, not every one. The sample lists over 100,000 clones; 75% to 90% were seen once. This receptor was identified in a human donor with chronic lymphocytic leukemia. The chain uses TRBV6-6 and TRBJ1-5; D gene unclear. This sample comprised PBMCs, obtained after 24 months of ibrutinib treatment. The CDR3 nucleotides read TGTGCCAGTAACCACGGGGATAGCAATCAGCCCCAGCATTTT. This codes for CASNHGDSNQPQHF.